A selection of T cell receptor beta chains follows, all from one sample in a study of blood T cell repertoires in COVID-19. Libraries were prepared by immunoSEQ multiplex PCR; TCRdb keeps only in-frame clonotypes and omits some of them. Among fewer than 200,000 clones listed, just under 85% were seen once. Sequenced material: peripheral blood. The origin of the receptors is a middle-aged man who had recovered from COVID-19. CDR3s include the opening cysteine and the closing phenylalanine or tryptophan. The order of the fields is V gene, CDR3 protein.

v_gene: TRBV19
CDR3aa: CASSLAGYMNTEAFF

v_gene: TRBV3-1/TRBV3-2
CDR3aa: CASSQGRDEAFF

v_gene: TRBV6-5
CDR3aa: CASSLTGGEEKLFF

v_gene: TRBV5-6
CDR3aa: CASSRRGTGELFF

v_gene: TRBV11-2
CDR3aa: CASSQRGRGVAFF

v_gene: TRBV30
CDR3aa: CAWSEDTEETQYF

v_gene: TRBV11-2
CDR3aa: CASSPGEETQYF

v_gene: TRBV6-6
CDR3aa: CASRSGQGGTDTQYF

v_gene: TRBV11-3
CDR3aa: CASSLEAGGGYNEQFF

v_gene: TRBV11-3
CDR3aa: CASSADITGNTIYF

v_gene: TRBV4-3
CDR3aa: CASSQDRDGGQFYEQYF

v_gene: TRBV12-2
CDR3aa: CASPPGQGLGNYGYTF

v_gene: TRBV6-2/TRBV6-3
CDR3aa: CASSYGSGTEAFF

v_gene: TRBV27
CDR3aa: CASSYGQGGTDTQYF

v_gene: TRBV5-4
CDR3aa: CASSLAGSGTDTQYF

v_gene: TRBV2
CDR3aa: CASSAVGEYGYTF

v_gene: TRBV11-2
CDR3aa: CASSSGLAGRETQYF

v_gene: TRBV7-2
CDR3aa: CASSFPGYNEQYF

v_gene: TRBV27
CDR3aa: CASSLAGTGGIYGYTF

v_gene: TRBV6-5
CDR3aa: CASSSGQGNTGELFF

v_gene: TRBV4-1
CDR3aa: CASSPTGSSAISPLHF

v_gene: TRBV9
CDR3aa: CASSALGQGERVGELFF

v_gene: TRBV2
CDR3aa: CASREDLYGYTF

v_gene: TRBV3-1/TRBV3-2
CDR3aa: CASSQYQMTGEETQYF

v_gene: TRBV6-5
CDR3aa: CASSSGQGSFEETQYF

v_gene: TRBV7-2
CDR3aa: CASRWAYTEAFF

v_gene: TRBV5-4
CDR3aa: CASSLRASGYYNEQFF

v_gene: TRBV7-9
CDR3aa: CASRQTLTGSTEAFF

v_gene: TRBV7-2
CDR3aa: CASSYGLAGPYTGELFF

v_gene: TRBV4-3
CDR3aa: CASSQERSPDTQYF

v_gene: TRBV7-6
CDR3aa: CASSLSSYNSPLHF

v_gene: TRBV24-1
CDR3aa: CATSDSGTGGYEQYF

v_gene: TRBV2
CDR3aa: CASSEEGLAYEQYF

v_gene: TRBV12-5
CDR3aa: CASGDPSEGGYEQFF

v_gene: TRBV2
CDR3aa: CASSERSRRLETQYF

v_gene: TRBV23-1
CDR3aa: CASTRPVEKSRWPPPHYEQYF

v_gene: TRBV7-6
CDR3aa: CASSPSMTQYF

v_gene: TRBV5-1
CDR3aa: CASSHDSFYGYTF

v_gene: TRBV27
CDR3aa: CASSRGLWQPQHF

v_gene: TRBV3-1/TRBV3-2
CDR3aa: CASSQDWGVTYEQYF

v_gene: TRBV9
CDR3aa: CASSVERANTDTQYF

v_gene: TRBV4-1
CDR3aa: CASSLGQGDEKLFF

v_gene: TRBV7-9
CDR3aa: CASFLAGRETQYF

v_gene: TRBV11-1
CDR3aa: CASSLPLASTDTQYF

v_gene: TRBV4-3
CDR3aa: CASSQASGAGISGNTIYF

v_gene: TRBV3-1/TRBV3-2
CDR3aa: CASASGSDSYEQYF

v_gene: TRBV29-1
CDR3aa: CSITGTGLTDTQYF

v_gene: TRBV11-2
CDR3aa: CASSLEAGSGYTF